One and the same sample provided the 10 T cell receptor beta chains below, sequenced in a study of breast tumors, draining lymph nodes, adjacent tissues. TCRdb fed the multiplex PCR reads into MiXCR, producing one record per CDR3 protein. This table holds more than 50,000 distinct CDR3 sequences, under 50% found once. The sequenced sample consisted of breast tumor tissue. Receptors originate from a female donor with breast cancer. Some clones in this sample may be carry-over from other donors' samples.

V and J are TRBV20-1 and TRBJ1-6; 9 bases map to TRBD1. Germline-derived CDR1 and CDR2 are DFQATT and SNEGSKA (reference sequence). The CDR3 length is 14 residues. The junction had 7 bases not matched to a gene; V was cut back by 3 bases and J by 10 bases. The CDR3, as DNA: TGCAGTGCTAGGAACAGGGGGCCTCTCTCACCCCTCCACTTT. Amino acid sequence: CSARNRGPLSPLHF.

This CDR3 is CASSQFGGGAGHDNEQFF. In DNA form, the CDR3 reads TGTGCCAGCAGCCAATTCGGTGGAGGGGCAGGCCATGACAATGAGCAGTTCTTC. The chain has TRBV7-9 and TRBJ2-1; D perhaps matches TRBD2 (6 bases). Per germline, CDR1 SEHNR and CDR2 FQNEAQ (reference sequence). This CDR3 comprises 18 residues. V shed 5 bases and J shed 5 bases, with 25 bases lying between them.

This clonotype was counted at least ten times. A much larger clone lies one base from this, so it may be a read error. The chain employs TRBV20-1 and TRBJ2-7; 14 bases align to TRBD2. The V gene end was trimmed by 4 bases and the J gene end by 5 bases; junction bases not matched to a gene: 7. The CDR3 has 15 residues. Germline-derived CDR1 and CDR2 are DFQATT and SNEGSKA (reference sequence). CDR3 nucleotides: TGCAGTGCTATAGGGACTAGCGGGAGTCCCAACGAGCAGTACTTC. Translation: CSAIGTSGSPNEQYF.

Worth noting for this clonotype: A much larger clone lies one base from this, so it may be a read error. V gene TRBV12-3 or TRBV12-4 combines with J gene TRBJ1-4; D is possibly TRBD1 (5 bases). CDR3 size: 13 residues. As DNA, the CDR3 is TGTACCAGCAGGGTATCGACTAATGAAGAACTGTTTTTT. This sequence encodes CTSRVSTNEELFF.

In its sample, this clonotype was seen a few times. The chain combines TRBV6-2 or TRBV6-3 with TRBJ2-1; D perhaps matches TRBD2 (5 bases). V was shortened by 5 bases and J by 2 bases, with 7 bases between the two germline ends. The CDR3 is 13 residues long. CDR1 and CDR2 (germline): MNHEY, SVGEGT. The CDR3 DNA reads as TGTGCCAGCAGTCTGCGGGCCTACAATGAGCAGTTCTTC. It translates to CASSLRAYNEQFF.

This clonotype was detected many times. CDR3 nucleotide sequence: TGCAGCGTTGACGACACCGGGGAGCTGTTTTTT. Its protein is CSVDDTGELFF. The genes are TRBV29-1 and TRBJ2-2, with D unclear. V shed 3 bases and J shed 3 bases, with 2 bases lying between them. The CDR3 has 11 residues. Germline V gene lookup returns CDR1 SQVTM and CDR2 ANQGSEA.

This clonotype was picked up many times. The chain carries TRBV9 and TRBJ2-2; D unclear. The CDR3 totals 13 residues. Germline-derived CDR1 and CDR2 are SGDLS and YYNGEE. The V and J ends lost 3 bases and 6 bases respectively, with 9 bases between them. CDR3 bases: TGTGCCAGCAGCGACATCCGTTCCGGGGAGCTGTTTTTT. Its translation is CASSDIRSGELFF.

In its sample, this clonotype was seen many times. The chain uses TRBV7-8 and TRBJ2-1; no firm D call. The CDR3 is 16 residues long. V lost 2 bases, J lost 0 bases, and 11 bases lay in between. Per the germline V gene, CDR1 is SGHVS and CDR2 is FQNEAQ. The CDR3 DNA reads as TGTGCCAGCAGCTTAAGTTTTAGTAGCTCCTACAATGAGCAGTTCTTC. Protein sequence: CASSLSFSSSYNEQFF.

As to this clonotype: This may arise from a read error, as a much more abundant clone is one base away. No conserved phenylalanine or tryptophan ends this CDR3, so it is likely a read error. The chain has TRBV10-1 and TRBJ1-1; D is uncertain. V was shortened by 6 bases and J by 6 bases, with 14 bases between the two germline ends. The V gene's germline CDR1 is WNHNN and CDR2 SYGVQD (reference sequence). CDR3 length equals 13 residues. CDR3: CASREGLISEAFL. As DNA, the CDR3 is TGCGCCAGCAGGGAAGGGCTGATATCTGAAGCTTTCCTT.

Comments on this clonotype: One end of the junction is discordant with germline, which a read error may explain. The chain carries TRBV11-2 and TRBJ1-3; D unresolved. CDR1 is SGHAT and CDR2 is FQNNGV in the germline V gene. The CDR3 is made up of 17 amino acids. CDR3 sequence reads: CAGSLGFGPDSGNTIYF. CDR3 in DNA: TGTGCCGGCAGCTTAGGTTTCGGGCCGGACTCTGGAAACACCATATATTTT.